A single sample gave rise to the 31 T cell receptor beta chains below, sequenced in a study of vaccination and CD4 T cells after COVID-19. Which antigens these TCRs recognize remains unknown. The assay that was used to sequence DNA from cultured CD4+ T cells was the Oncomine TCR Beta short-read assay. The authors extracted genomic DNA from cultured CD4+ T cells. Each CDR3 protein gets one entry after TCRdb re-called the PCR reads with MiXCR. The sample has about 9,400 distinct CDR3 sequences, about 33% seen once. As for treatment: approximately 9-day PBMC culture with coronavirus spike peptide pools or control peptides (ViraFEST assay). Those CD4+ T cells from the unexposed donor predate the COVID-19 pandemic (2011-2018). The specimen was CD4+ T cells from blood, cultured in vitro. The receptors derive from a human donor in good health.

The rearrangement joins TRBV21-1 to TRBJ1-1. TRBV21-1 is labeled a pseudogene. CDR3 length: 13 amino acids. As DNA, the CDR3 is TGTGCCAGCAGCAAAGGGGAGGAGGTAACAGCTTTCTTT. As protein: CASSKGEEVTAFF.

The CDR3 bases are TGTGCCAGCAGTAATAGCGGGAGTAACAACGAGCAGTACTTC. It is translated as CASSNSGSNNEQYF. The chain couples TRBV25-1 to TRBJ2-7, with 9 nucleotides matching TRBD2. The CDR3 totals 14 residues. Germline CDR1 MGHDK, CDR2 SYGVNS. The V segment lost 5 bases and the J segment 5 bases; nucleotides outside the gene matches: 7.

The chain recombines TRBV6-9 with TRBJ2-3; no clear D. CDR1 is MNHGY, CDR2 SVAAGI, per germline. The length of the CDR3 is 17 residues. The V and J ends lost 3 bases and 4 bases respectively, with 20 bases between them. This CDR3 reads CASSYPSIGPAADTQYF. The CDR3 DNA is TGTGCCAGCAGTTACCCATCCATCGGGCCTGCCGCAGATACGCAGTATTTT.

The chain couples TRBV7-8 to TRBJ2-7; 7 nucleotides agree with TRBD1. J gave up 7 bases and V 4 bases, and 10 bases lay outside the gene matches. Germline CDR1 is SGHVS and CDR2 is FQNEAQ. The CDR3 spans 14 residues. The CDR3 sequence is CASSSGQLSVEQYF. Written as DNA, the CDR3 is TGTGCCAGCAGCTCGGGACAGCTTTCTGTAGAGCAGTACTTC.

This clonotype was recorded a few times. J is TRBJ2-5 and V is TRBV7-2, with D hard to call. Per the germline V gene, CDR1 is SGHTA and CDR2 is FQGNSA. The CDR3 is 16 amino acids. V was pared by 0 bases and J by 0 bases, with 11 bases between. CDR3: CASSLAPGRYQETQYF. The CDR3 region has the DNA TGTGCCAGCAGCTTAGCGCCCGGCCGGTACCAAGAGACCCAGTACTTC.

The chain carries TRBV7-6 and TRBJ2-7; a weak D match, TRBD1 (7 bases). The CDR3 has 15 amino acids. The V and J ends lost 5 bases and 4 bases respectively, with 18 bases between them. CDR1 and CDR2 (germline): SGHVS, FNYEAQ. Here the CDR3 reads CASSQGGQRIYEQYF. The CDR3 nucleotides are TGTGCCAGCAGCCAGGGGGGACAGCGCATATACGAGCAGTACTTC.

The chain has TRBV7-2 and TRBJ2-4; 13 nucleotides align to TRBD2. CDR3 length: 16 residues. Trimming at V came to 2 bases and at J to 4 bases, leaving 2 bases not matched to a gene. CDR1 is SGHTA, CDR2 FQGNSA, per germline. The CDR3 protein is CASSLTSGRGKNIQYF. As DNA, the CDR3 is TGTGCCAGCAGCTTAACTAGCGGGAGGGGGAAAAACATTCAGTACTTC.

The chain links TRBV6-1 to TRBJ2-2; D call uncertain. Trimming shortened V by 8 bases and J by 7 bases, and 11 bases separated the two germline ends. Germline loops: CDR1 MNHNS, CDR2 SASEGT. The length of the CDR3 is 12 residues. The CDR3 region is CASRTYNGELFF. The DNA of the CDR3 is TGTGCCAGCCGAACGTATAACGGGGAGCTGTTTTTT.

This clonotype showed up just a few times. CDR3 sequence reads: CSVADGHTETFF. The CDR3 DNA sequence: TGCAGCGTAGCGGATGGTCATACTGAGACTTTCTTT. The chain combines TRBV29-1 with TRBJ1-1; D gene uncertain. This CDR3 is 12 amino acids long. The V and J ends lost 6 bases and 12 bases respectively, with 20 bases between them. Germline loops: CDR1 SQVTM, CDR2 ANQGSEA.

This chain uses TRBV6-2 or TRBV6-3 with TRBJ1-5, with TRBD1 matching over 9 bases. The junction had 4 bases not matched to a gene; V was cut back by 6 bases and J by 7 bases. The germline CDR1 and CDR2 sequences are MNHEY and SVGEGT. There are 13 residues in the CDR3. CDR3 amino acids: CASRDRGGQPQHF. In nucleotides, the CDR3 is TGTGCCAGCAGGGACAGGGGAGGACAGCCCCAGCATTTT.

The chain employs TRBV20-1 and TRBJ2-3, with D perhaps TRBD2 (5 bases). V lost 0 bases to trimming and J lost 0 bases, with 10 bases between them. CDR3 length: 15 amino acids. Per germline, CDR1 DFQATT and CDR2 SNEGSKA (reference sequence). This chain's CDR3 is CSARDVGGSTDTQYF. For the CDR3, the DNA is TGCAGTGCTAGAGATGTGGGCGGGAGCACAGATACGCAGTATTTT.

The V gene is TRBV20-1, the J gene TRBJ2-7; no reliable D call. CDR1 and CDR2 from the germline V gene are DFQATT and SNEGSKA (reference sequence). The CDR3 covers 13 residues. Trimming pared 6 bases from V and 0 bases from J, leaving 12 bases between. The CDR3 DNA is TGCAGTGCCCCAGGCCATAGCTCCTACGAGCAGTACTTC. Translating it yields CSAPGHSSYEQYF.

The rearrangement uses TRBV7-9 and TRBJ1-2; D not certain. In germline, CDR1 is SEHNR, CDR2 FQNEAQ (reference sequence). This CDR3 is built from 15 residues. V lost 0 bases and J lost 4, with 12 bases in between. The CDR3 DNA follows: TGTGCCAGCAGCTTAGCCCGACCCTTGCGCTATGGCTACACCTTC. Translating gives CASSLARPLRYGYTF.

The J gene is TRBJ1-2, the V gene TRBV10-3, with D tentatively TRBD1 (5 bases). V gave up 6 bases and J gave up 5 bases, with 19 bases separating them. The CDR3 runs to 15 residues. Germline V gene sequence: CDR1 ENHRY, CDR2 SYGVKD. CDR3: CAIRTSGGEFYGYTF. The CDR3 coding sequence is TGTGCCATCAGAACCTCTGGGGGGGAGTTTTATGGCTACACCTTC.

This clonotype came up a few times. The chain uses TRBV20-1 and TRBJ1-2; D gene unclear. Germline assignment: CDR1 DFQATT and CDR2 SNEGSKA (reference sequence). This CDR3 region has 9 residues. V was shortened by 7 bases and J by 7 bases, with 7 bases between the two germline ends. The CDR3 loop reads CSVWVGYTF. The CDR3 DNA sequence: TGCAGTGTCTGGGTTGGCTACACCTTC.

The chain's CDR3 is CSASSVGIGTQYF. In DNA form, the CDR3 reads TGCAGTGCTAGTTCCGTAGGGATAGGGACCCAGTACTTC. The chain couples TRBV20-1 to TRBJ2-5; the D is unclear. Germline V gene data show CDR1 as DFQATT and CDR2 as SNEGSKA (reference sequence). The ends were cut back, 3 bases at V and 7 bases at J, with 15 bases in the middle. The CDR3 totals 13 residues.

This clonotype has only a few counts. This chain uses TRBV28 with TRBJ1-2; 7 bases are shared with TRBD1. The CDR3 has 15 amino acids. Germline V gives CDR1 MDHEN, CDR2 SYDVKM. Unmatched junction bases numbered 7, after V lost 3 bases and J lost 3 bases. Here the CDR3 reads CASSFDRQGHYGYTF. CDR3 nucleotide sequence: TGTGCCAGCAGTTTTGACCGACAGGGACACTATGGCTACACCTTC.

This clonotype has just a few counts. The chain's CDR3 is CSASVTSERLYEQYF. Written as DNA, the CDR3 is TGCAGTGCTTCAGTCACTAGCGAAAGGCTCTACGAGCAGTACTTC. The V gene is TRBV20-1, the J gene TRBJ2-7; 7 nucleotides agree with TRBD2. V lost 5 bases, J lost 3 bases, and 13 bases stayed unmatched. The length of the CDR3 is 15 residues. CDR1 and CDR2 from the germline V gene are DFQATT and SNEGSKA (reference sequence).

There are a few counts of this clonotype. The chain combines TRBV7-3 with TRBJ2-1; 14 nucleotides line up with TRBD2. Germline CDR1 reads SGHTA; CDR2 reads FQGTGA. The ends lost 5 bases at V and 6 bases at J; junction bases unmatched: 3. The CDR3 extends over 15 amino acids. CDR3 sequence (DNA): TGTGCCAGCAGCGACGGGACTAGCGGGGGCAATGAGCAGTTCTTC. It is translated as CASSDGTSGGNEQFF.

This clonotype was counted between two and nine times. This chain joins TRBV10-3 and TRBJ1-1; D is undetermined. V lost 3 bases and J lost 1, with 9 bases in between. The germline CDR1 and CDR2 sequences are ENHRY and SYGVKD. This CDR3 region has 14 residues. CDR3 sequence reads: CAISDPVKNTEAFF. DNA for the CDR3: TGTGCCATCAGTGACCCTGTAAAGAACACTGAAGCTTTCTTT.

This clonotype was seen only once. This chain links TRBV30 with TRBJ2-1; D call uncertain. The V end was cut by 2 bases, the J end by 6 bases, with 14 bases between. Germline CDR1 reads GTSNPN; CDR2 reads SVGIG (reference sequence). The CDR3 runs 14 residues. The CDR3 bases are TGTGCCTGGAGTACGAGATCGTGGGCCAATGAGCAGTTCTTC. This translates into CAWSTRSWANEQFF.

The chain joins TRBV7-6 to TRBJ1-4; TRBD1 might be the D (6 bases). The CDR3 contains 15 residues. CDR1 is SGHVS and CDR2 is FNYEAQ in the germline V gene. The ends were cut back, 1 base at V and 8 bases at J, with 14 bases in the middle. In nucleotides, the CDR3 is TGTGCCAGCAGCTTAGGTATTGGGGGGCAGGAAAAACTGTTTTTT. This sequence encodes CASSLGIGGQEKLFF. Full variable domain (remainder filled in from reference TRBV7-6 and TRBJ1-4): GAGVSQSPRYKVTKRGQDVALRCDPISGHVSLYWYRQALGQGPEFLTYFNYEAQQDKSGLPNDRFSAERPEGSISTLTIQRTEQRDSAMYRCASSLGIGGQEKLFFGSGTQLSVL.

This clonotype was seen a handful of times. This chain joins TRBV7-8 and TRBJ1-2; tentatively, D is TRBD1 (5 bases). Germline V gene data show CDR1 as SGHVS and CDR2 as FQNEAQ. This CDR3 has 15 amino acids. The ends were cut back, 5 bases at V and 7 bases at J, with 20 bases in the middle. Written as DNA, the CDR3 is TGTGCCAGCAGCCTACGACAGTCTTCTACTTTTGGCTACACCTTC. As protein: CASSLRQSSTFGYTF.

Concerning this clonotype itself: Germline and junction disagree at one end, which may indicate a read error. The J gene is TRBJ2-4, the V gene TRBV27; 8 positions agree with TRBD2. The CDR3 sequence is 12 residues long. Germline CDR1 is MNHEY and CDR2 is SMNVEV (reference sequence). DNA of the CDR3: TGCTTTAAAGGTGCGGGAGGTAACATTCAGTACTTC. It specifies CFKGAGGNIQYF.

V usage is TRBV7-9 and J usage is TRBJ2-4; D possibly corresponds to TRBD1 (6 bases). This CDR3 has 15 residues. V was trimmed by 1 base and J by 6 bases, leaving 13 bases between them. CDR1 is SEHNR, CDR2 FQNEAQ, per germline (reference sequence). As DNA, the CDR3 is TGTGCCAGCAGCTTAGGGCCAGGGGCCCCAAACATTCAGTACTTC. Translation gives CASSLGPGAPNIQYF.

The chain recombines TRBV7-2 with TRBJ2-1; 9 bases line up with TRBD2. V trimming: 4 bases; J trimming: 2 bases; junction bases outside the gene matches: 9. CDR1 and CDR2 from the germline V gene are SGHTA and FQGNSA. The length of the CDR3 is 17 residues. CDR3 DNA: TGTGCCAGCAGCTCAGGCAAGGCGGGAGGGCCCTACAATGAGCAGTTCTTC. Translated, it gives CASSSGKAGGPYNEQFF.

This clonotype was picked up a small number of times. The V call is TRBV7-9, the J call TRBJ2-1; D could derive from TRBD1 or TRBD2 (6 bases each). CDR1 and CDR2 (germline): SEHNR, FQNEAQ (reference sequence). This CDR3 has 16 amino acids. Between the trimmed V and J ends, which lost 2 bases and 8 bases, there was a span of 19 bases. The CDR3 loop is CASSLFRGKGGHEQFF. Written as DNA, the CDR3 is TGTGCCAGCAGCTTATTTAGGGGAAAGGGGGGCCATGAGCAGTTCTTC.

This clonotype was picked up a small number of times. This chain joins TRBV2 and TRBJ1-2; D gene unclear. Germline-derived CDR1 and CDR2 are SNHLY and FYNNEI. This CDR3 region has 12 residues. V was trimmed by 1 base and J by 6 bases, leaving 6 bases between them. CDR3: CASSEDLHGYTF. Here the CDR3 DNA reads TGTGCCAGCAGTGAAGACCTGCATGGCTACACCTTC. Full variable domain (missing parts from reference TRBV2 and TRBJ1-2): EPEVTQTPSHQVTQMGQEVILRCVPISNHLYFYWYRQILGQKVEFLVSFYNNEISEKSEIFDDQFSVERPDGSNFTLKIRSTKLEDSAMYFCASSEDLHGYTFGSGTRLTVV.

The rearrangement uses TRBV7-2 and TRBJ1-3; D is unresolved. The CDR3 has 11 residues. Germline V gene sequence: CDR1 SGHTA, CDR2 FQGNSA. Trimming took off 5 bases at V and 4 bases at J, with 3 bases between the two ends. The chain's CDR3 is CASSAGNTIYF. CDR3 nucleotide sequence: TGTGCCAGCAGCGCCGGAAACACCATATATTTT.

Written as DNA, the CDR3 is TGTGCCAGCAGCAAGACGGGCAGGGCCTACAATGAGCAGTTCTTC. It specifies CASSKTGRAYNEQFF. The chain employs TRBV7-3 and TRBJ2-1; perhaps TRBD1 as D (5 bases). V shed 5 bases and J shed 2 bases, with 13 bases lying between them. This CDR3 has 15 residues. CDR1 and CDR2 (germline): SGHTA, FQGTGA.

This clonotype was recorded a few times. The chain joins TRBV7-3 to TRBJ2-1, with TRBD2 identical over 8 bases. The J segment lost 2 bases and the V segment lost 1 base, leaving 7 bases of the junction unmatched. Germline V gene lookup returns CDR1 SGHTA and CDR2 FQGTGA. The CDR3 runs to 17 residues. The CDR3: CASSLNLGSGTYNEQFF. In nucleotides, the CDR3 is TGTGCCAGCAGCTTAAATTTGGGTAGCGGGACCTACAATGAGCAGTTCTTC.